This T cell receptor beta chain was recovered during a study of T cells after yellow fever vaccination. Deletions cut 11 bases from V and 9 bases from J, with 20 bases between. Germline CDR1 reads MNHNY; CDR2 reads SVGAGI (reference sequence). The CDR3 has 13 amino acids. Points from the study as a whole: Although most clonotypes did not, a small share appeared in both CD4 and CD8 compartments. Weaker overall, the secondary response nonetheless peaked faster (day 5 versus 15). Contamination by abundant bulk-population clonotypes could be present in FACS-sorted repertoires.

As TCR cDNA was made by 5'RACE template switching, a universal primer site and UMIs were added. One entry per CDR3 protein results from TCRdb running MiXCR on the 5' RACE reads. This table has 150,000 to 200,000 distinct CDR3 sequences, 6% to 7.5% appearing once. This clonotype appeared many times. Its antigen is not identified. The chain employs TRBV6-6 and TRBJ2-1, with D perhaps matching TRBD1 or TRBD2 (5 bases each). This receptor was taken from a man younger than 35 who received the YFV17D yellow fever vaccine. This material consisted of CD4+ T cells sorted from PBMCs, taken 5 to 6 days after the first yellow fever vaccination. CDR3 region: CAGNRDRESEQFF. The CDR3 DNA follows: TGTGCCGGAAATAGGGACCGAGAAAGTGAGCAGTTCTTC.